The 32 T cell receptor beta chains presented below share a single source sample, sequenced in a study of blood T cells in healthy people across ages (dated by TCRdb to between 2015 and 2017). Library prep was done by 5' RACE. The instrument was an Illumina HiSeq 2500. A second PCR of 7 to 11 cycles was performed with a sample-barcoded 5' primer and a J-beta primer mix. TCRdb cleaned the public reads at Q25 with fastp, built clones with MiXCR and kept in-frame beta chains. Records with the same CDR3 protein are collapsed into one entry carrying the most frequent genes and DNA. A total of approximately 940,000 distinct CDR3 sequences appear in this sample, roughly 52% of them only once. The ten top clones hold roughly 13% of the sample. The sample consisted of blood. These receptors were taken from a man between 25 and 39 years old in good health.

This clonotype was detected many times. This rearrangement joins TRBV18 to TRBJ2-7; 12 nucleotides match TRBD2. The CDR3 spans 17 residues. Germline CDR1 reads KGHSH; CDR2 reads LQKENI. Trimming cost V 4 bases and J 1 base; bases outside gene matches: 8. CDR3 sequence (DNA): TGTGCCAGCTCACTTGTGACTAGCGGGGGCCTGTCCTACGAGCAGTACTTC. Protein: CASSLVTSGGLSYEQYF.

The chain uses TRBV7-9 and TRBJ1-4, with TRBD1 matching over 9 bases. CDR3 length: 16 amino acids. Looked up from germline, CDR1 is SEHNR and CDR2 is FQNEAQ (reference sequence). V lost 5 bases and J lost 3; bases outside the gene matches: 7. The CDR3: CASSVRQGGANEKLFF. The CDR3 DNA follows: TGTGCCAGCAGCGTAAGACAGGGGGGAGCTAATGAAAAACTGTTTTTT.

V and J are TRBV12-3 or TRBV12-4 and TRBJ1-2; D ambiguous. Trimming removed 3 bases at V and 7 bases at J, with 6 bases between. The CDR3 runs to 11 residues. Here the CDR3 reads CASSFGVGYTF. CDR3 DNA: TGTGCCAGCAGTTTCGGGGTTGGCTACACCTTC.

This clonotype has a handful of counts. The J gene is TRBJ2-7, the V gene TRBV20-1; a possible D gene is TRBD2 (5 bases). The CDR3 has 15 residues. The V gene's germline CDR1 is DFQATT and CDR2 SNEGSKA (reference sequence). The V gene lost 0 bases and the J gene lost 2 bases, with 14 bases spanning the gap. The chain's CDR3 is CSARDVVRDPYEQYF. The DNA of the CDR3 is TGCAGTGCTAGAGATGTCGTGAGGGATCCCTACGAGCAGTACTTC.

The rearrangement joins TRBV10-3 to TRBJ2-1; 7 positions match TRBD1. This CDR3 has 15 amino acids. CDR1 is ENHRY, CDR2 SYGVKD, per germline. V trimming: 4 bases; J trimming: 0 bases; junction bases outside the gene matches: 3. The CDR3 spells CAISGQGSSYNEQFF. The CDR3 nucleotides are TGTGCCATCAGTGGACAGGGTAGCTCCTACAATGAGCAGTTCTTC.

This clonotype turned up a few times. This sequence joins TRBV6-1 and TRBJ2-3; TRBD2 matches at 11 bases. Trimming cost V 3 bases and J 4 bases; bases outside gene matches: 3. The germline gives CDR1 MNHNS, CDR2 SASEGT. The CDR3 length is 15 residues. In DNA form, the CDR3 reads TGTGCCAGCAGTGAGCTTAGCGGGGGGGCAGATACGCAGTATTTT. Residues: CASSELSGGADTQYF.

This clonotype was picked up a small number of times. The chain employs TRBV2 and TRBJ2-7, with D possibly matching TRBD1 (6 bases). The CDR3 sequence is 14 residues long. The V gene lost 4 bases and the J gene lost 0 bases, with 10 bases spanning the gap. Germline V gene lookup returns CDR1 SNHLY and CDR2 FYNNEI. As DNA, the CDR3 is TGTGCCAGCAGTGGGACAGCAAACTCCTACGAGCAGTACTTC. Protein product: CASSGTANSYEQYF.

This chain uses TRBV7-9 with TRBJ1-1; no definite D call. The CDR3 has 10 amino acids. Trimming took off 10 bases at V and 5 bases at J, with 8 bases between the two ends. Germline CDR1 SEHNR, CDR2 FQNEAQ (reference sequence). This chain's CDR3 is CATQLTEAFF. CDR3 nucleotides: TGTGCCACCCAACTTACTGAAGCTTTCTTT.

This chain links TRBV5-1 with TRBJ2-7; 9 positions agree with TRBD1. The CDR3 runs 13 residues. Germline V lookup: CDR1 SGHRS, CDR2 YFSETQ. The junction had 4 bases not matched to a gene; V was cut back by 7 bases and J by 2 bases. Here the CDR3 DNA reads TGCGCCAGCGGGACAGGGCAAACCTACGAGCAGTACTTC. Its translation: CASGTGQTYEQYF.

This clonotype showed up just a few times. CDR3 in amino acids: CASTTRRISGANVLTF. The CDR3 DNA follows: TGTGCCAGCACCACTCGGCGGATCTCTGGGGCCAACGTCCTGACTTTC. The chain is built from TRBV5-6 and TRBJ2-6; D not certain. The CDR3 spans 16 residues. Germline V lookup: CDR1 SGHDT, CDR2 YYEEEE. Trimming pared 6 bases from V and 0 bases from J, leaving 13 bases between. The full variable domain, completed using reference TRBV5-6 and TRBJ2-6, is DAGVTQSPTHLIKTRGQQVTLRCSPKSGHDTVSWYQQALGQGPQFIFQYYEEEERQRGNFPDRFSGHQFPNYSSELNVNALLLGDSALYLCASTTRRISGANVLTFGAGSRLTVL.

This clonotype was observed a handful of times. The chain employs TRBV29-1 and TRBJ2-7; no firm D call. Trimming removed 4 bases from V and 3 bases from J, with 7 bases in between. Germline V lookup: CDR1 SQVTM, CDR2 ANQGSEA. The CDR3 covers 11 residues. The CDR3 here is CSVVHFYEQYF. The CDR3 DNA reads TGCAGCGTTGTCCACTTCTACGAGCAGTACTTC.

V gene TRBV4-3 combines with J gene TRBJ1-2; the D is unclear. Germline CDR1 reads LGHNA; CDR2 reads YSLEER. Trimming removed 1 base at V and 2 bases at J, with 8 bases between. The CDR3 length is 14 residues. This CDR3 reads CASSQVKQNYGYTF. CDR3 nucleotide sequence: TGCGCCAGCAGCCAAGTAAAGCAAAACTATGGCTACACCTTC.

The CDR3 DNA is TGTGCCAGCAGCCAAGAATTAGACGGGGGCTACTACGAGCAGTACTTC. Translated: CASSQELDGGYYEQYF. This rearrangement joins TRBV4-2 to TRBJ2-7; D possibly uses TRBD1 or TRBD2 (6 bases each). The CDR3 has 16 amino acids. V was pared by 0 bases and J by 3 bases, with 15 bases between. The germline gives CDR1 LGHNA, CDR2 YNFKEQ.

This rearrangement joins TRBV20-1 to TRBJ2-1; 8 nucleotides match TRBD2. The CDR3 sequence is 15 residues long. Germline V gives CDR1 DFQATT, CDR2 SNEGSKA (reference sequence). V shed 2 bases and J 10 bases; nucleotides not matched to a gene: 13. Here the CDR3 reads CSARKGGGSTTEQFF. DNA of the CDR3: TGCAGTGCTAGAAAAGGCGGGGGGTCCACAACCGAGCAGTTCTTC.

To note about this clonotype: With a much larger clone just one base away, this may be a read error. The chain uses TRBV10-3 and TRBJ2-7; 8 bases line up with TRBD2. The CDR3 is made up of 14 amino acids. With V trimmed by 5 bases and J by 2 bases, 5 bases remained unmatched. From germline, CDR1 is ENHRY and CDR2 SYGVKD. CDR3 sequence reads: CAISRGGQAYEQYF. CDR3 nucleotides: TGTGCCATCAGTCGCGGGGGGCAAGCCTACGAGCAGTACTTC.

The chain links TRBV11-3 to TRBJ2-5; 9 bases align to TRBD2. Germline CDR1 SGHNT, CDR2 YENEEA. Trimming at V came to 4 bases and at J to 11 bases, leaving 17 bases not matched to a gene. CDR3 length: 16 residues. The CDR3 nucleotides read TGTGCCAGCAGCTCGGATAGCGGGGGTGATTCCTACGGGCAGTACTTC. It yields the protein CASSSDSGGDSYGQYF. Full variable domain (rest looked up from reference TRBV11-3 and TRBJ2-5): EAGVVQSPRYKIIEKKQPVAFWCNPISGHNTLYWYLQNLGQGPELLIRYENEEAVDDSQLPKDRFSAERLKGVDSTLKIQPAELGDSAVYLCASSSDSGGDSYGQYFGPGTRLLVL.

This clonotype was observed at least ten times. The chain is built from TRBV24-1 and TRBJ1-2; D not resolved. The germline CDR1 and CDR2 sequences are KGHDR and SFDVKD. This CDR3 region has 14 residues. V lost 8 bases to trimming and J lost 4 bases, with 16 bases between them. The CDR3 sequence: CATNRPFRGYGYTF. CDR3 coding DNA: TGTGCCACCAATCGTCCGTTTCGAGGCTATGGCTACACCTTC.

The genes are TRBV29-1 and TRBJ2-7, with D perhaps TRBD1 (5 bases). V lost 8 bases and J 3 bases, leaving 14 bases between the germline ends. The CDR3 loop spans 12 amino acids. Germline V gene sequence: CDR1 SQVTM, CDR2 ANQGSEA. The CDR3 nucleotides are TGCAGCATACAGGTGACCAACTACGAGCAGTACTTC. It encodes CSIQVTNYEQYF.

The V gene is TRBV7-2, the J gene TRBJ2-7; weak D call: TRBD1 (6 bases). V lost 5 bases and J lost 7, with 15 bases in between. Germline CDR1 SGHTA, CDR2 FQGNSA. The CDR3 runs to 13 residues. CDR3 protein: CASSLQTGEEQYF. The CDR3 DNA reads TGTGCCAGCAGCCTCCAGACAGGAGAAGAGCAGTACTTC.

This chain connects TRBV6-6 to TRBJ2-7; D ambiguous. Germline V gives CDR1 MNHNY, CDR2 SVGAGI (reference sequence). This CDR3 region has 13 residues. Trimming removed 7 bases from V and 0 bases from J, with 10 bases in between. CDR3: CASIRGFSYEQYF. CDR3 nucleotides: TGTGCCAGCATTCGCGGTTTCTCCTACGAGCAGTACTTC.

This clonotype was counted only a few times. This chain connects TRBV6-5 to TRBJ2-1; D is possibly TRBD2 (7 bases). The CDR3 has 13 amino acids. V was pared by 6 bases and J by 15 bases, with 21 bases between. Germline V gives CDR1 MNHEY, CDR2 SVGAGI. The CDR3 loop reads CASRSPQGREAFF. CDR3 nucleotide sequence: TGTGCCAGCAGAAGTCCCCAGGGGAGGGAGGCGTTCTTC.

V is TRBV4-1 and J is TRBJ2-7; D perhaps matches TRBD2 (6 bases). The V gene lost 11 bases and the J gene lost 5 bases, with 19 bases spanning the gap. The CDR3 length is 13 residues. Germline values: CDR1 MGHRA, CDR2 YSYEKL. For the CDR3, the DNA is TGCGCCCTCGGGGGTCCGGGGGTAAACGAGCAGTACTTC. Protein sequence: CALGGPGVNEQYF.

With regard to this clonotype: Being one base from a much bigger clone, this may be a read error. The chain employs TRBV7-2 and TRBJ2-1, with 8 bases aligning to TRBD2. The CDR3 runs 15 residues. Germline assignment: CDR1 SGHTA and CDR2 FQGNSA. Trimming took 11 bases from V and 5 from J; bases not matched to a gene: 14. The DNA for the CDR3 is TGTGCCCGTAATGGCGGGGGGATCCCTAACAATGAGCAGTTCTTC. Its protein product is CARNGGGIPNNEQFF. Combining the CDR3 with reference TRBV7-2 and TRBJ2-1 gives the whole variable domain GAGVSQSPSNKVTEKGKDVELRCDPISGHTALYWYRQSLGQGLEFLIYFQGNSAPDKSGLPSDRFSAERTGGSVSTLTIQRTQQEDSAVYLCARNGGGIPNNEQFFGPGTRLTVL.

This clonotype occurred a few times. This rearrangement joins TRBV7-6 to TRBJ2-1; TRBD1 matches at 9 bases. V was clipped by 7 bases and J by 9 bases; unmatched bases: 13. Germline V gene data show CDR1 as SGHVS and CDR2 as FNYEAQ. The CDR3 covers 15 residues. This chain's CDR3 is CASNPSGGQGVEQFF. CDR3 DNA sequence: TGTGCCAGCAACCCCTCAGGGGGACAGGGTGTTGAGCAGTTCTTC. The full variable domain, its missing parts supplied by reference TRBV7-6 and TRBJ2-1, is GAGVSQSPRYKVTKRGQDVALRCDPISGHVSLYWYRQALGQGPEFLTYFNYEAQQDKSGLPNDRFSAERPEGSISTLTIQRTEQRDSAMYRCASNPSGGQGVEQFFGPGTRLTVL.

This chain links TRBV4-2 with TRBJ1-1; D is possibly TRBD1 (6 bases). Trimming removed 4 bases at V and 0 bases at J, with 15 bases between. CDR1 LGHNA and CDR2 YNFKEQ come from the germline V gene. The CDR3 totals 16 residues. The CDR3 is CASSLGTSYVNTEAFF. DNA of the CDR3: TGTGCCAGCAGCCTCGGGACAAGTTACGTGAACACTGAAGCTTTCTTT.

This clonotype was seen more than once but under ten times. This chain joins TRBV29-1 and TRBJ1-4; unclear D gene. This CDR3 contains 13 residues. Germline-derived CDR1 and CDR2 are SQVTM and ANQGSEA. Trimming took 4 bases from V and 7 from J, leaving 13 bases between them. CDR3 bases: TGCAGCGTTGGCAAGAGTAAAGGTGAAAAACTGTTTTTT. As protein: CSVGKSKGEKLFF. The complete variable domain, with remaining parts taken from reference TRBV29-1 and TRBJ1-4, reads SAVISQKPSRDICQRGTSLTIQCQVDSQVTMMFWYRQQPGQSLTLIATANQGSEATYESGFVIDKFPISRPNLTFSTLTVSNMSPEDSSIYLCSVGKSKGEKLFFGSGTQLSVL.

V gene TRBV28 combines with J gene TRBJ2-4; weak D call: TRBD1 (6 bases). The tail of the sequence fits TRBJ2-7 better, so the J call may be wrong. The germline gives CDR1 MDHEN, CDR2 SYDVKM. This CDR3 has 14 residues. The CDR3 DNA reads TGTGCCAGCAGTTCAAACACAGGGTCCAACGAGCAGTACTTC. It yields the protein CASSSNTGSNEQYF.

The CDR3: CASSQEPGFTQETQYF. CDR3 sequence (DNA): TGCGCCAGCAGCCAAGAGCCCGGGTTTACACAAGAGACCCAGTACTTC. V and J are TRBV4-3 and TRBJ2-5, with unresolved D. The ends were cut back, 0 bases at V and 2 bases at J, with 13 bases in the middle. The CDR3 has 16 amino acids. Germline V gene lookup returns CDR1 LGHNA and CDR2 YSLEER.

Only one count was recorded for this clonotype. An end of the junction does not agree with germline; a read error may underlie this. This chain joins TRBV9 and TRBJ2-3; no clear D. The CDR3 extends over 14 amino acids. The V gene's germline CDR1 is SGDLS and CDR2 YYNGEE. The CDR3 here is CASGVGSRGDTQYF. The DNA for the CDR3 is TGTGCCAGCGGCGTAGGCTCTCGAGGAGATACGCAGTATTTT.

CDR3 bases: TGCGCCAGCAGCCAAAGAAAGGGACTAGACGAGCAGTACTTC. Translated, it gives CASSQRKGLDEQYF. The V gene is TRBV4-1, the J gene TRBJ2-7; 8 nucleotides match TRBD2. This CDR3 contains 14 residues. J lost 5 bases, V lost 2 bases, and 5 bases had no gene match. Germline values: CDR1 MGHRA, CDR2 YSYEKL.

The V gene is TRBV2, the J gene TRBJ1-2, with D tentatively TRBD1 (5 bases). This CDR3 is built from 14 residues. The V end was cut by 4 bases, the J end by 4 bases, with 13 bases between. Germline CDR1 SNHLY, CDR2 FYNNEI. CDR3 in amino acids: CASSGAGMTYGYTF. In DNA, the CDR3 is TGTGCCAGCAGTGGGGCAGGGATGACCTATGGCTACACCTTC.

The V gene is TRBV25-1, the J gene TRBJ2-3, with 9 bases identical to TRBD1. The J segment lost 0 bases and the V segment lost 2 bases, leaving 9 bases of the junction unmatched. CDR1 and CDR2 from the germline V gene are MGHDK and SYGVNS. The CDR3 length is 18 residues. The CDR3 sequence: CASSENEPGQGSTDTQYF. CDR3 nucleotide sequence: TGTGCCAGCAGTGAAAACGAGCCCGGACAGGGGAGCACAGATACGCAGTATTTT.